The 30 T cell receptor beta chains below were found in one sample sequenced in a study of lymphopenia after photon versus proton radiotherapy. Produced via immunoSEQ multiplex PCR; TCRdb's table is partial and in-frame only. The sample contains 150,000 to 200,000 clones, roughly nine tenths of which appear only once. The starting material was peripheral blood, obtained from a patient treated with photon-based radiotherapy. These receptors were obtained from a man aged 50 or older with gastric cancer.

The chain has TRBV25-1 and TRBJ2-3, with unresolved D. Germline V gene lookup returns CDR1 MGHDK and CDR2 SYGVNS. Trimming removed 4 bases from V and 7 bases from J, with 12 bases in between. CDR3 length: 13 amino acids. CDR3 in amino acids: CASSANPPNTQYF. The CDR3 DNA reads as TGTGCCAGCAGTGCAAACCCGCCGAATACGCAGTATTTT.

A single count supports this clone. The CDR3 DNA follows: TGCGCCAGCAGCCAAGCCGGACTACAAGAAAAACTGTTTTTT. This sequence encodes CASSQAGLQEKLFF. This sequence joins TRBV4-1 and TRBJ1-4, with unresolved D. CDR1 is MGHRA and CDR2 is YSYEKL in the germline V gene. V gave up 1 base and J gave up 8 bases, with 11 bases separating them. CDR3 size: 14 residues.

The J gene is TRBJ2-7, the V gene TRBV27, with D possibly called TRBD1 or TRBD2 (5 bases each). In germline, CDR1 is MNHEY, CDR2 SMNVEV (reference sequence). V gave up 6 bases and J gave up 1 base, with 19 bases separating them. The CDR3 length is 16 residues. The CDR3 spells CASRKAGTDRSYEQYF. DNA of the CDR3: TGTGCCAGCAGGAAAGCCGGGACCGATAGATCCTACGAGCAGTACTTC.

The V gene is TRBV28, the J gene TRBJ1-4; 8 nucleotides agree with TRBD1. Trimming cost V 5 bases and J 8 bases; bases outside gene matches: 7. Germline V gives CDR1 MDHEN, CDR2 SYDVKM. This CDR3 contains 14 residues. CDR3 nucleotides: TGTGCCAGCAGTAGCGGGACAGGCCGGGAAAAACTGTTTTTT. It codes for CASSSGTGREKLFF.

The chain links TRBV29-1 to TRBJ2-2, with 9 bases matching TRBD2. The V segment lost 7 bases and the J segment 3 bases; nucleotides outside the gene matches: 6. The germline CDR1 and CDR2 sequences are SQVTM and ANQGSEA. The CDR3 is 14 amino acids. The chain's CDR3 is CSARSGSDTGELFF. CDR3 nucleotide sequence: TGCAGCGCCCGTAGCGGGAGCGACACCGGGGAGCTGTTTTTT.

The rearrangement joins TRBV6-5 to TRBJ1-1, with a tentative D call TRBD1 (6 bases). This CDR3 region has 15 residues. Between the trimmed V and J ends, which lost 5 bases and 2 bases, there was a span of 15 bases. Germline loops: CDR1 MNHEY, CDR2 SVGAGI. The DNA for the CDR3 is TGTGCCAGCAGTCCCCCTCAGGGGCCAAACACTGAAGCTTTCTTT. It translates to CASSPPQGPNTEAFF.

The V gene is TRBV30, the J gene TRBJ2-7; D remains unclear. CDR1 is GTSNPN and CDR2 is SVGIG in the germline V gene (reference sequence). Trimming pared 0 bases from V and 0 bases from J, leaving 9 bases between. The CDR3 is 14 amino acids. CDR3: CAWSVAASSYEQYF. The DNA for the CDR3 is TGTGCCTGGAGTGTGGCAGCCAGCTCCTACGAGCAGTACTTC.

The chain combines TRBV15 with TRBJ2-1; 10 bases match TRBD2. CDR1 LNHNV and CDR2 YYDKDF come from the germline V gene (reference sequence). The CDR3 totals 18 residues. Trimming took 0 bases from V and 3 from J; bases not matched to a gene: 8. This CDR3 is CATSRDIGGLAYYNEQFF. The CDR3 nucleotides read TGTGCCACCAGCAGAGATATTGGGGGACTAGCGTACTACAATGAGCAGTTCTTC.

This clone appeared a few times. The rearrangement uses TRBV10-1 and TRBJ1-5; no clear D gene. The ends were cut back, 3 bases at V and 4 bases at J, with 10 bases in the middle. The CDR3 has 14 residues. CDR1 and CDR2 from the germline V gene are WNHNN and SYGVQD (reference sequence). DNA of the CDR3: TGCGCCAGCAGTGATAGTCGGAGAAATCAGCCCCAGCATTTT. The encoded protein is CASSDSRRNQPQHF.

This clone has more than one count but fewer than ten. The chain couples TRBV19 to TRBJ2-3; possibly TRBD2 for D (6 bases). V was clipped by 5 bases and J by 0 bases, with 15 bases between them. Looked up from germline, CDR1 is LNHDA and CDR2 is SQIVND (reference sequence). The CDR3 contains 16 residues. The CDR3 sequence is CASSGGTGSSTDTQYF. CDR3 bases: TGTGCCAGTAGTGGTGGGACCGGGAGTAGCACAGATACGCAGTATTTT. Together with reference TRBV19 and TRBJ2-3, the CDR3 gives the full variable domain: DGGITQSPKYLFRKEGQNVTLSCEQNLNHDAMYWYRQDPGQGLRLIYYSQIVNDFQKGDIAEGYSVSREKKESFPLTVTSAQKNPTAFYLCASSGGTGSSTDTQYFGPGTRLTVL.

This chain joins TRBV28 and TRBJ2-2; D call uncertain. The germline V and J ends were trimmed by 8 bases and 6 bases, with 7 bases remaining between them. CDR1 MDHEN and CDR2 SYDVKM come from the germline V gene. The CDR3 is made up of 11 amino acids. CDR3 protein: CASLTSGELFF. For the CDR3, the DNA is TGTGCCAGCCTGACTTCCGGGGAGCTGTTTTTT.

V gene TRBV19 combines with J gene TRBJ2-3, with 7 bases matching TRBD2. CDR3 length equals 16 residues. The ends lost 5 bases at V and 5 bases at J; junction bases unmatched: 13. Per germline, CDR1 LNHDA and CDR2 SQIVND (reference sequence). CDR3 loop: CASSAVTSVDQDTQYF. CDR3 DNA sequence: TGTGCCAGTAGTGCCGTAACTAGCGTTGATCAAGATACGCAGTATTTT.

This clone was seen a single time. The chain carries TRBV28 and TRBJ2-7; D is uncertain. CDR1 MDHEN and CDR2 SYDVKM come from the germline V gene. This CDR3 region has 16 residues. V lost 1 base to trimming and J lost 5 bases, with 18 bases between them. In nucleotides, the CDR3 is TGTGCCAGCAGTTTATATGGTTCCTCACTCGCTAACGAGCAGTACTTC. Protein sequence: CASSLYGSSLANEQYF.

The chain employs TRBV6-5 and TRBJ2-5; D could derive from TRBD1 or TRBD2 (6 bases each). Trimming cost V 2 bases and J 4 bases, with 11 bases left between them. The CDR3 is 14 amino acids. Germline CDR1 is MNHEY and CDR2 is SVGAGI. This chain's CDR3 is CASSYSRGGETQYF. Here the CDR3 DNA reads TGTGCCAGCAGTTACAGCAGGGGAGGAGAGACCCAGTACTTC.

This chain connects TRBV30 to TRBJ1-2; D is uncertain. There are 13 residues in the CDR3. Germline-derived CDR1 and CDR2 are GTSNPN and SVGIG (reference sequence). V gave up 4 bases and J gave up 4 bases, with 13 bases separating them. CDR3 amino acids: CAWNREKGYGYTF. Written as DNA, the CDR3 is TGTGCCTGGAATCGGGAGAAGGGCTATGGCTACACCTTC.

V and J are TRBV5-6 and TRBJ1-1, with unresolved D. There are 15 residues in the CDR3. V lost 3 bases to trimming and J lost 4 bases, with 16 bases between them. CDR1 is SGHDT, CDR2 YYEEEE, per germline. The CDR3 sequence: CASSWVAPRATEAFF. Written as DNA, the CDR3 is TGTGCCAGCAGCTGGGTTGCGCCCCGGGCCACTGAAGCTTTCTTT.

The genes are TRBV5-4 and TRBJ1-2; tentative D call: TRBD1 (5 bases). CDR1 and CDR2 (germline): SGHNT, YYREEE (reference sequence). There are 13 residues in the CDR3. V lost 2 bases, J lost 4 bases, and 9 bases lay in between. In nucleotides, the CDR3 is TGTGCCAGCAGCTTACCCGGGACCTATGGCTACACCTTC. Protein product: CASSLPGTYGYTF.

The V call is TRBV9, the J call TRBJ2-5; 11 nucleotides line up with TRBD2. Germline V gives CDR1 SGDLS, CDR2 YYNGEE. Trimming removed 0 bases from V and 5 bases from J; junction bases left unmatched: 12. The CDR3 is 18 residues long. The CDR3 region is CASSVGTSGRRAQETQYF. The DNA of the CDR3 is TGTGCCAGCAGCGTAGGGACTAGCGGGCGAAGGGCCCAGGAGACCCAGTACTTC. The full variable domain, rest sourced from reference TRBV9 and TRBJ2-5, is DSGVTQTPKHLITATGQRVTLRCSPRSGDLSVYWYQQSLDQGLQFLIQYYNGEERAKGNILERFSAQQFPDLHSELNLSSLELGDSALYFCASSVGTSGRRAQETQYFGPGTRLLVL.

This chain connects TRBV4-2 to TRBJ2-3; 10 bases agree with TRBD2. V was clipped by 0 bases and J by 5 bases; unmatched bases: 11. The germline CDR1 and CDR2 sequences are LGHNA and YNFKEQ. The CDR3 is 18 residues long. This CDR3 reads CASSQDSIAGGRVDTQYF. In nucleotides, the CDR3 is TGTGCCAGCAGCCAAGATTCCATAGCGGGAGGTAGGGTAGATACGCAGTATTTT.

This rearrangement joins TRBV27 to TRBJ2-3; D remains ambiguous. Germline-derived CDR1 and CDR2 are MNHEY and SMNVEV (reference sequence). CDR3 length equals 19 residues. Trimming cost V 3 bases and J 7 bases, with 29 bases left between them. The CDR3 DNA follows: TGTGCCAGCAGTTTCCGAGCAACGCCTAACTCACCACTGCTACATACGCAGTATTTT. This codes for CASSFRATPNSPLLHTQYF.

The CDR3 nucleotides are TGTGCCAGCAGCTCAGGGGGCGTTGGAGAAAAACTGTTTTTT. Protein product: CASSSGGVGEKLFF. This sequence joins TRBV6-1 and TRBJ1-4; 8 bases agree with TRBD1. The CDR3 loop spans 14 amino acids. The germline V gene encodes CDR1 MNHNS and CDR2 SASEGT. V was clipped by 6 bases and J by 8 bases; unmatched bases: 8.

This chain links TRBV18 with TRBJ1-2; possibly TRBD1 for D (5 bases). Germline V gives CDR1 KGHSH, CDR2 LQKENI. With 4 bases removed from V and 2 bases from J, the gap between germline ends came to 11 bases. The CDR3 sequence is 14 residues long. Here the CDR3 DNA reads TGTGCCAGCTCACTATACCGGGACAACTATGGCTACACCTTC. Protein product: CASSLYRDNYGYTF.

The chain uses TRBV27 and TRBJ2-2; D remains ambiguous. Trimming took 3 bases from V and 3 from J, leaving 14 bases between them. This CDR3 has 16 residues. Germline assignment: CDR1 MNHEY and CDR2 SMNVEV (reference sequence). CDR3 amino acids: CASSLWQTRDTGELFF. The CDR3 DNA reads TGTGCCAGCAGTTTGTGGCAAACCCGGGACACCGGGGAGCTGTTTTTT.

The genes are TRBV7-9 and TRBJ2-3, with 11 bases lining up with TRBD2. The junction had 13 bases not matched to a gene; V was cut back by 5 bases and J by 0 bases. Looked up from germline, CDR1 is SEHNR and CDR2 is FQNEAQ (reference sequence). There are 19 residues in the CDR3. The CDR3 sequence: CASSPEGTSGGASTDTQYF. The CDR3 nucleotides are TGTGCCAGCAGCCCCGAAGGGACTAGCGGAGGCGCTAGCACAGATACGCAGTATTTT.

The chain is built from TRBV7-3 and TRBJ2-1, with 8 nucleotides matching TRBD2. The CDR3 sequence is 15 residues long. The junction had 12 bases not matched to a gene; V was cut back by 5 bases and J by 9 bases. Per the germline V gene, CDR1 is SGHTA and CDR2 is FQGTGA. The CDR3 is CASSPTSTSVSEQFF. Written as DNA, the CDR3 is TGTGCCAGCAGCCCCACTTCGACTAGCGTTAGTGAGCAGTTCTTC.

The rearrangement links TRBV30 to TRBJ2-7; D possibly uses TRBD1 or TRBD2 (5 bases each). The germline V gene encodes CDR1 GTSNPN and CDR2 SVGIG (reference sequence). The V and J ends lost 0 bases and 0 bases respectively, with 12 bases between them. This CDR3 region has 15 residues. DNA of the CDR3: TGTGCCTGGAGTGTGACGGGACGGGGCTCCTACGAGCAGTACTTC. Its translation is CAWSVTGRGSYEQYF.

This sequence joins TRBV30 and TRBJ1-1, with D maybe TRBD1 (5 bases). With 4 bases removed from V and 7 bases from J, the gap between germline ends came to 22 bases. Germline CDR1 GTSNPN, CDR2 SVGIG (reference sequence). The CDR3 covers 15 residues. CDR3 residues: CAWTSVPFGGNEAFF. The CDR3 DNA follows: TGTGCCTGGACTAGTGTACCCTTTGGGGGTAATGAAGCTTTCTTT. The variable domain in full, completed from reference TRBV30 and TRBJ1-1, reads SQTIHQWPATLVQPVGSPLSLECTVEGTSNPNLYWYRQAAGRGLQLLFYSVGIGQISSEVPQNLSASRPQDRQFILSSKKLLLSDSGFYLCAWTSVPFGGNEAFFGQGTRLTVV.

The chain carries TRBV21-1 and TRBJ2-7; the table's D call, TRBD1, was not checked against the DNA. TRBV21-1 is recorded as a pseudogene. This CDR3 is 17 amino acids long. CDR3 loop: CASSKNPKETDSYEQYF. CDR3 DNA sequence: TGTGCCAGCAGCAAAAACCCGAAGGAGACAGACTCCTACGAGCAGTACTTC.

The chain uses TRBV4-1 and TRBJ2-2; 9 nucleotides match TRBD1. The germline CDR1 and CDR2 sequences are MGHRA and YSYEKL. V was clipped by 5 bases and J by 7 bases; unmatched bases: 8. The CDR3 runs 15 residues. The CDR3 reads CASSRGQGYNGELFF. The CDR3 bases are TGCGCCAGCAGCAGAGGACAGGGGTATAACGGGGAGCTGTTTTTT.

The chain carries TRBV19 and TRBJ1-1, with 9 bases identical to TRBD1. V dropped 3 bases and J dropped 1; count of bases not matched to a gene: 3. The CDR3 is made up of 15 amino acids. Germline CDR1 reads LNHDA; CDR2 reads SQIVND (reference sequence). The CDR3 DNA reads TGTGCCAGTAGTATGGGGACAGGGCCGAACACTGAAGCTTTCTTT. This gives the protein CASSMGTGPNTEAFF. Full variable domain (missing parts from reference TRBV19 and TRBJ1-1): DGGITQSPKYLFRKEGQNVTLSCEQNLNHDAMYWYRQDPGQGLRLIYYSQIVNDFQKGDIAEGYSVSREKKESFPLTVTSAQKNPTAFYLCASSMGTGPNTEAFFGQGTRLTVV.